Listed here are 9 T cell receptor beta chains from one sample, sequenced in a study of cytomegalovirus exposure and HLA in healthy donors. The PCR employed 60 Vbeta primers together with 13 Jbeta primers. Generated by immunoSEQ multiplex PCR, the TCRdb table keeps only in-frame clones and is missing some. The repertoire holds around 170,000 clones, around 84% seen once, with over 2% in the top ten. Sequenced input: PBMCs. The receptors come from a woman between 45 and 60 years old in good health and CMV-seropositive.

The J gene is TRBJ2-7, the V gene TRBV5-1, with TRBD2 matching 7 bases. The junction had 6 bases not matched to a gene; V was cut back by 1 base and J by 2 bases. Per the germline V gene, CDR1 is SGHRS and CDR2 is YFSETQ. The CDR3 runs to 15 residues. The CDR3 is CASSLSGTNPYEQYF. CDR3 bases: TGCGCCAGCAGCTTGTCAGGGACTAACCCCTACGAGCAGTACTTC.

The chain has TRBV20-1 and TRBJ1-2, with unresolved D. The germline V gene has CDR1 DFQATT and CDR2 SNEGSKA (reference sequence). There are 11 residues in the CDR3. The V and J ends lost 3 bases and 6 bases respectively, with 8 bases between them. The CDR3 DNA is TGCAGTGCTAGCCATCTAAATGGCTACACCTTC. Translation: CSASHLNGYTF.

This clone has more than one count but fewer than ten. A read error may account for a junction end that differs from germline. This chain connects TRBV6-4 to TRBJ1-5, with 7 bases identical to TRBD1. Germline V CDR1 and CDR2: MRHNA, SNTAGT. The CDR3 has 15 residues. The CDR3 region has the DNA TGTGCCAGCAGTTACTCGACAGGGCCGGATCAGCCCCAGCATTTT. It specifies CASSYSTGPDQPQHF.

V usage is TRBV7-2 and J usage is TRBJ2-7, with 8 positions matching TRBD2. This CDR3 has 15 amino acids. V shed 5 bases, J shed 3 bases, and the junction held 9 bases outside the gene matches. CDR1 and CDR2 (germline): SGHTA, FQGNSA. The CDR3 spells CASSPASGGLYEQYF. CDR3 DNA: TGTGCCAGCAGCCCAGCAAGCGGGGGTCTCTACGAGCAGTACTTC.

This chain uses TRBV18 with TRBJ2-7, with 7 bases identical to TRBD1. Germline trimming cut 1 base from V and 0 bases from J; bases unmatched to any gene: 0. The CDR3 covers 14 residues. The germline V gene has CDR1 KGHSH and CDR2 LQKENI. CDR3 sequence: CASSPRDSSYEQYF. The CDR3 DNA follows: TGTGCCAGCTCACCACGGGACAGCTCCTACGAGCAGTACTTC.

This clone was seen only a few times. Other DNA sequences in this sample translate to the same CDR3. The V gene is TRBV19, the J gene TRBJ2-2, with a tentative D call TRBD1 (5 bases). V was pared by 4 bases and J by 0 bases, with 6 bases between. The CDR3 contains 14 residues. Germline loops: CDR1 LNHDA, CDR2 SQIVND (reference sequence). The CDR3, as DNA: TGTGCCAGTAGTACAGGGACGAACACCGGGGAGCTGTTTTTT. Protein sequence: CASSTGTNTGELFF. The full variable domain, rest sourced from reference TRBV19 and TRBJ2-2, is DGGITQSPKYLFRKEGQNVTLSCEQNLNHDAMYWYRQDPGQGLRLIYYSQIVNDFQKGDIAEGYSVSREKKESFPLTVTSAQKNPTAFYLCASSTGTNTGELFFGEGSRLTVL.

This chain uses TRBV11-2 with TRBJ1-2; the D is unclear. Germline CDR1 reads SGHAT; CDR2 reads FQNNGV. The CDR3 has 13 amino acids. Trimming left V 3 bases short and J 4 bases short, with 9 bases between. Here the CDR3 DNA reads TGTGCCAGCAGCTTCAACGGAGGCTATGGCTACACCTTC. It translates to CASSFNGGYGYTF.

This clone came up once. The rearrangement uses TRBV6-5 and TRBJ2-1; 9 bases align to TRBD2. CDR1 MNHEY and CDR2 SVGAGI come from the germline V gene. The CDR3 consists of 12 residues. Trimming took 4 bases from V and 9 from J; bases not matched to a gene: 1. The CDR3 nucleotides read TGTGCCAGCAGTTCGACTAGCGGTGAGCAGTTCTTC. It yields the protein CASSSTSGEQFF.

V and J are TRBV7-3 and TRBJ2-2; tentative D call: TRBD2 (6 bases). The ends were cut back, 5 bases at V and 1 base at J, with 11 bases in the middle. This CDR3 region has 15 residues. The germline V gene encodes CDR1 SGHTA and CDR2 FQGTGA. The DNA of the CDR3 is TGTGCCAGCAGCCCCTCGGGACTGAACACCGGGGAGCTGTTTTTT. As protein: CASSPSGLNTGELFF.